This T cell receptor (beta chain) was recorded in a study of a mutant IDH1 vaccine in newly diagnosed glioma. Study summary: The therapy given earlier, which was standard therapy, consisted of radiotherapy, temozolomide, or both, and most of the patients received both.

Specified time point: week 11, during vaccination. Doses consisted of 300 ug of mutant IDH1 20-mer peptide each, paired with topical imiquimod. This clone was seen only a few times. What it binds is not known. The CDR3 runs to 15 residues. Germline CDR1 SGHVS, CDR2 FNYEAQ. The J segment lost 2 bases and the V segment lost 1 base, leaving 4 bases of the junction unmatched. Clones were sequenced by immunoSEQ multiplex PCR, and TCRdb holds only the in-frame ones, with some missing. The table shows around 24,000 clones, with roughly 85% occurring only once. Study-wide results and caveats: Immune responses arising from the vaccine appeared in approximately 93% of patients. Changes to the top peripheral T cell clonotypes appeared unrelated to pseudoprogression.

The TCR was taken from a man in his forties or fifties with glioma. The V call is TRBV7-6, the J call TRBJ2-5; TRBD2 matches 7 bases. The sequenced sample was PBMCs, obtained from a glioma patient whose treatment included an IDH1 peptide vaccine. The CDR3 DNA reads as TGTGCCAGCAGCTTAGAATGGGGGGGACAAGAGACCCAGTACTTC. Amino acids: CASSLEWGGQETQYF.